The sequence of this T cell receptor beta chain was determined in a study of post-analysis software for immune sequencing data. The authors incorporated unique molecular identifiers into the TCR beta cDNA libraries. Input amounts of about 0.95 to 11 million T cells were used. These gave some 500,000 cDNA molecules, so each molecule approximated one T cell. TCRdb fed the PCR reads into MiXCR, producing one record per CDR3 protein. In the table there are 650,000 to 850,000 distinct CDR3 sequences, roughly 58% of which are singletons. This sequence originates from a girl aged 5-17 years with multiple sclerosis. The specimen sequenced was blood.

CDR3 region: CASSARRGSYEQYF. CDR3 coding DNA: TGTGCCAGCAGCGCGAGGAGGGGATCATACGAGCAGTACTTC. The chain couples TRBV7-2 to TRBJ2-7; D perhaps matches TRBD2 (6 bases). The germline gives CDR1 SGHTA, CDR2 FQGNSA. The CDR3 length is 14 residues. The V gene lost 5 bases and the J gene lost 4 bases, with 15 bases spanning the gap.